One sample yielded the 20 T cell receptor beta chains listed below, sequenced in a study of shared clonotypes between healthy human individuals. The assay was immunoSEQ multiplex PCR, and TCRdb's table has in-frame clones only and misses some. Of roughly 2,300,000 clones detected, 92% appear once; the ten largest clones hold around 0.38%. The sample was naive CD4+ T cells from PBMCs. The subset is: CD45RA+ positively selected. The receptors shown here come from a man aged 18 to 35 in good health. Some clones in this sample may be carry-over from other donors' samples.

This clone was detected only once. V usage is TRBV7-9 and J usage is TRBJ2-1; 13 bases align to TRBD2. Unmatched junction bases numbered 6, after V lost 5 bases and J lost 5 bases. This CDR3 has 16 residues. Germline values: CDR1 SEHNR, CDR2 FQNEAQ (reference sequence). CDR3 coding DNA: TGTGCCAGCAGCCCCGGGACTAGCGGGACCCACAATGAGCAGTTCTTC. It yields the protein CASSPGTSGTHNEQFF.

The chain recombines TRBV25-1 with TRBJ2-5; D may match TRBD1 or TRBD2 (5 bases each). V lost 1 base and J lost 7, with 19 bases in between. In germline, CDR1 is MGHDK, CDR2 SYGVNS. CDR3 length: 16 amino acids. CDR3 DNA sequence: TGTGCCAGCAGTGAATCGGTCGCTAGCCCCGGGACGACCCAGTACTTC. It encodes CASSESVASPGTTQYF.

This chain joins TRBV9 and TRBJ2-3; TRBD2 is a possible D gene (5 bases). Germline V lookup: CDR1 SGDLS, CDR2 YYNGEE. CDR3 length: 15 residues. V lost 4 bases, J lost 2 bases, and 14 bases lay in between. The CDR3 is CASSPQAGYTDTQYF. CDR3 in DNA: TGTGCCAGCAGCCCCCAGGCGGGTTACACAGATACGCAGTATTTT.

This clone is a singleton in its sample. The chain combines TRBV5-8 with TRBJ2-1; the D is unclear. V was shortened by 2 bases and J by 2 bases, with 14 bases between the two germline ends. The CDR3 length is 16 residues. Germline values: CDR1 SGHTS, CDR2 YDEGEE. CDR3 sequence: CASSFAPQAAYNEQFF. In nucleotides, the CDR3 is TGTGCCAGCAGCTTCGCGCCGCAGGCGGCCTACAATGAGCAGTTCTTC.

This clone appeared once. The V gene is TRBV5-6, the J gene TRBJ2-7, with 8 bases fitting TRBD1. The CDR3 is 18 residues long. Germline CDR1 reads SGHDT; CDR2 reads YYEEEE. J lost 5 bases, V lost 0 bases, and 16 bases had no gene match. The DNA for the CDR3 is TGTGCCAGCAGCTTGGCAGTAGGGCTTCCAGGGGGCTCGGACGAGCAGTACTTC. Protein: CASSLAVGLPGGSDEQYF.

The chain recombines TRBV7-2 with TRBJ1-3; D not certain. The CDR3 is 13 amino acids. V lost 5 bases to trimming and J lost 1 base, with 6 bases between them. Germline CDR1 and CDR2: SGHTA and FQGNSA. The chain's CDR3 is CASSIPSGNTIYF. CDR3 nucleotide sequence: TGTGCCAGCAGCATACCTTCTGGAAACACCATATATTTT.

V usage is TRBV6-1 and J usage is TRBJ1-3; TRBD1 might be the D (5 bases). The ends were cut back, 0 bases at V and 2 bases at J, with 8 bases in the middle. Germline loops: CDR1 MNHNS, CDR2 SASEGT. The CDR3 sequence is 15 residues long. The CDR3 spells CASSEAPGAGNTIYF. The CDR3 coding sequence is TGTGCCAGCAGTGAAGCCCCGGGGGCTGGAAACACCATATATTTT.

The rearrangement joins TRBV7-2 to TRBJ2-1, with D perhaps TRBD1 or TRBD2 (5 bases each). Trimming took 4 bases from V and 6 from J, leaving 13 bases between them. Per the germline V gene, CDR1 is SGHTA and CDR2 is FQGNSA. This CDR3 has 14 residues. CDR3 coding DNA: TGTGCCAGCAGCTCCGGGACCAGCCCCAATGAGCAGTTCTTC. This gives the protein CASSSGTSPNEQFF.

Concerning this clone itself: In the same sample, other DNA sequences code for this CDR3. CDR3 in amino acids: CASSATGADTQYF. Here the CDR3 DNA reads TGTGCCAGCAGCGCGACAGGGGCAGATACGCAGTATTTT. The chain links TRBV7-3 to TRBJ2-3; 8 bases align to TRBD1. The V segment lost 5 bases and the J segment 4 bases; nucleotides outside the gene matches: 2. CDR1 is SGHTA, CDR2 FQGTGA, per germline. This CDR3 comprises 13 residues.

This chain connects TRBV5-4 to TRBJ2-1; D possibly corresponds to TRBD1 (7 bases). Looked up from germline, CDR1 is SGHNT and CDR2 is YYREEE (reference sequence). The CDR3 runs to 17 residues. Trimming removed 1 base at V and 0 bases at J, with 14 bases between. Written as DNA, the CDR3 is TGTGCCAGCAGCTTGCCATACAGGGGAGGCTCCTACAATGAGCAGTTCTTC. The encoded protein is CASSLPYRGGSYNEQFF.

The gene calls are TRBV5-5 and TRBJ2-2; tentative D call: TRBD1 (5 bases). The length of the CDR3 is 15 residues. Trimming removed 2 bases at V and 1 base at J, with 9 bases between. Germline V CDR1 and CDR2: SGHKS, YYEKEE (reference sequence). CDR3 region: CASSFTGVNTGELFF. CDR3 coding DNA: TGTGCCAGCAGCTTCACAGGCGTGAACACCGGGGAGCTGTTTTTT.

This sequence joins TRBV28 and TRBJ1-1; TRBD1 aligns across 8 bases. The V and J ends lost 6 bases and 5 bases, in that order; junction bases with no gene match: 11. Germline V gene lookup returns CDR1 MDHEN and CDR2 SYDVKM. This CDR3 comprises 15 residues. CDR3 sequence (DNA): TGTGCCAGCAGCCCAGGGGGCGCGGGAACAACTGAAGCTTTCTTT. Translated: CASSPGGAGTTEAFF. The whole variable domain, filled in from reference TRBV28 and TRBJ1-1, reads DVKVTQSSRYLVKRTGEKVFLECVQDMDHENMFWYRQDPGLGLRLIYFSYDVKMKEKGDIPEGYSVSREKKERFSLILESASTNQTSMYLCASSPGGAGTTEAFFGQGTRLTVV.

This chain joins TRBV5-6 and TRBJ1-4; TRBD1 is a possible D gene (6 bases). The V and J ends lost 3 bases and 8 bases respectively, with 17 bases between them. Per germline, CDR1 SGHDT and CDR2 YYEEEE. The CDR3 has 15 residues. This chain's CDR3 is CASSSRGIVGEKLFF. DNA of the CDR3: TGTGCCAGCAGCTCGAGGGGGATTGTAGGGGAAAAACTGTTTTTT.

This clone came up a few times. This rearrangement joins TRBV18 to TRBJ1-1, with TRBD1 matching 9 bases. Germline V gives CDR1 KGHSH, CDR2 LQKENI. The CDR3 has 13 residues. V gave up 4 bases and J gave up 5 bases; unmatched junction bases: 2. The CDR3 reads CASSRDRATEAFF. The CDR3 DNA is TGTGCCAGCTCACGGGACAGGGCGACTGAAGCTTTCTTT.

Worth noting for this clone: The missing conserved phenylalanine or tryptophan at the end of this CDR3 makes a read error likely. Here the CDR3 DNA reads TGTGCCAGCAGAAGCGGGCCCCTGGTGGGGGACTATGGCTACACCCTC. Translated: CASRSGPLVGDYGYTL. The rearrangement links TRBV28 to TRBJ1-2; perhaps TRBD1 as D (5 bases). In germline, CDR1 is MDHEN, CDR2 SYDVKM. This CDR3 region has 16 residues. Trimming took off 6 bases at V and 3 bases at J, with 20 bases between the two ends.

A word on this clone: This sample also contains other DNA sequences that code for the same CDR3. The gene calls are TRBV9 and TRBJ2-3; TRBD1 matches 8 bases. V was pared by 0 bases and J by 6 bases, with 6 bases of the junction left unmatched. Per germline, CDR1 SGDLS and CDR2 YYNGEE. This CDR3 contains 15 residues. The CDR3 region has the DNA TGTGCCAGCAGCGTAGTCGGACAGGGTTCTGATACGCAGTATTTT. This encodes CASSVVGQGSDTQYF.

This chain joins TRBV6-6 and TRBJ1-4; D might be TRBD1 (5 bases). Trimming cost V 8 bases and J 8 bases, with 18 bases left between them. CDR1 is MNHNY, CDR2 SVGAGI, per germline (reference sequence). This CDR3 region has 14 residues. In DNA form, the CDR3 reads TGTGCCAGCGATTGGGGAAACGGGGGGGAAAAACTGTTTTTT. Its translation is CASDWGNGGEKLFF.

V usage is TRBV6-1 and J usage is TRBJ2-1; 10 positions agree with TRBD1. The CDR3 has 15 amino acids. Germline CDR1 is MNHNS and CDR2 is SASEGT. Trimming cost V 7 bases and J 4 bases; bases outside gene matches: 7. CDR3 residues: CASIVGQGTYNEQFF. The CDR3 coding sequence is TGTGCCAGCATCGTGGGACAGGGGACGTACAATGAGCAGTTCTTC.

The chain joins TRBV9 to TRBJ2-7; D is uncertain. V lost 4 bases, J lost 2 bases, and 16 bases lay in between. The V gene's germline CDR1 is SGDLS and CDR2 YYNGEE. This CDR3 comprises 15 residues. In DNA, the CDR3 is TGTGCCAGCAGCCCTCTCGGGTCGGCCCCCTACGAGCAGTACTTC. It is translated as CASSPLGSAPYEQYF.

The CDR3 coding sequence is TGCGCCAGCACCGCCCTAGCGGGAGACTACAATGAGCAGTTCTTC. It specifies CASTALAGDYNEQFF. V usage is TRBV5-1 and J usage is TRBJ2-1; 10 bases map to TRBD2. The CDR3 consists of 15 residues. Trimming took 6 bases from V and 3 from J; bases not matched to a gene: 6. The V gene's germline CDR1 is SGHRS and CDR2 YFSETQ.